This record covers a single T cell receptor beta chain. Its target is not known. Sequencing used immunoSEQ multiplex PCR; TCRdb keeps in-frame clones, though not all of them. The sample contains fewer than 2.5 million clones, 93% of which appear only once. Germline V gives CDR1 DFQATT, CDR2 SNEGSKA (reference sequence). The length of the CDR3 is 11 residues. The sample is drawn from a study of shared clonotypes between healthy human individuals. Regarding the study as a whole: Generation probabilities of non-shared clonotypes were lower (relative to those shared by all four donors).

The TCR originated in a young man in good health. Some clones in this sample may be carry-over from other donors' samples. J is TRBJ2-2 and V is TRBV20-1, with D unclear. Sequencing input: naive CD4+ T cells from PBMCs. Subset denoted: CD45RA+ positively selected. The chain's CDR3 is CRGTDPGELFF. As DNA, the CDR3 is TGCAGGGGCACGGATCCCGGGGAGCTGTTTTTT.